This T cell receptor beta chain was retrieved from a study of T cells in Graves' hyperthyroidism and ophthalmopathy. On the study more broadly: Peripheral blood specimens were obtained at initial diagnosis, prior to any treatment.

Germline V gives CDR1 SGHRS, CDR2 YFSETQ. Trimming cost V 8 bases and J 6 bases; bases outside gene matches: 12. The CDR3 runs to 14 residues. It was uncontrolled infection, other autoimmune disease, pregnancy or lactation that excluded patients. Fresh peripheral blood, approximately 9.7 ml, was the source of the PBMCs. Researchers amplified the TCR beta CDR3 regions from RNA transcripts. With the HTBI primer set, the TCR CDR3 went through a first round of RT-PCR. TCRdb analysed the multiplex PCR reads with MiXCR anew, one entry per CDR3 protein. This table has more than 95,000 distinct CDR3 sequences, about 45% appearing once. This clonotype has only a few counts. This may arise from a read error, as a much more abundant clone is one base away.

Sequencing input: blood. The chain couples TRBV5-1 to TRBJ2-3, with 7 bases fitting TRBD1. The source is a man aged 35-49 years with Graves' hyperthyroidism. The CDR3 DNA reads TGCGCCAGTGCTAAGGCAGGGGGAAGCGATACGCAGTATTTT. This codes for CASAKAGGSDTQYF.